The entry below describes one TCR beta chain. Antigen specificity is unknown. Sampled blood dates from first hyperthyroidism diagnosis, and it precedes any ophthalmopathy symptoms. TCR beta CDR3 regions were amplified from RNA transcripts. The HTBI set primed first-round TCR CDR3 RT-PCR. TCRdb recomputed calls from the multiplex PCR reads with MiXCR, one row per CDR3 protein. The table includes over 250,000 distinct CDR3 sequences, around a quarter detected once. The entry originates in a study of T cells in Graves' hyperthyroidism and ophthalmopathy. Across the study: Peripheral blood was taken when the disease was first diagnosed, before any treatment began. The study, taken as a whole, reports: Blood also held most thyroid clonotypes expanded beyond 0.001.

V was cut by 7 bases and J by 3 bases, with 13 bases left in between. The CDR3 is made up of 14 amino acids. The source material was blood. The receptor comes from a man between 40 and 49 years old with Graves' hyperthyroidism that later progressed to Graves' ophthalmopathy. The chain couples TRBV12-3 or TRBV12-4 to TRBJ1-5, with D possibly TRBD1 on 6 matching bases. This CDR3 reads CASNRPGANQPQHF. The CDR3 DNA is TGTGCCAGCAACCGTCCGGGGGCCAATCAGCCCCAGCATTTT.